This T cell receptor beta chain was found in a study of cytomegalovirus exposure and HLA in healthy donors. The study's findings and limits: An apparent linkage of common viral pathogens to several of the most significant clusters emerged in a later analysis. As immune exposure information, only CMV serostatus was available. TCR beta V- and J-gene trimming was later associated with a missense DCLRE1C variant.

The CDR3 contains 11 residues. The junction had 11 bases not matched to a gene; V was cut back by 10 bases and J by 16 bases. Per the germline V gene, CDR1 is MNHNS and CDR2 is SASEGT. As concerns this clone: Its specificity is not known.

Researchers ran the PCR with 60 Vbeta and 13 Jbeta primers. TCRdb's table, derived via immunoSEQ multiplex PCR, lists solely in-frame clones and lacks some. The sample comprises 150,000 to 200,000 clones, approximately 82% of which are singletons, and approximately 2% rests with the top ten. The sequenced sample was PBMCs. V gene TRBV6-1 combines with J gene TRBJ2-1, with 9 positions matching TRBD1. The clonotype was recovered from a woman between 18 and 30 years old in good health and CMV-seropositive. CDR3 residues: CATSGGQGRFF. DNA for the CDR3: TGTGCCACCTCAGGGGGACAGGGTCGTTTCTTC.